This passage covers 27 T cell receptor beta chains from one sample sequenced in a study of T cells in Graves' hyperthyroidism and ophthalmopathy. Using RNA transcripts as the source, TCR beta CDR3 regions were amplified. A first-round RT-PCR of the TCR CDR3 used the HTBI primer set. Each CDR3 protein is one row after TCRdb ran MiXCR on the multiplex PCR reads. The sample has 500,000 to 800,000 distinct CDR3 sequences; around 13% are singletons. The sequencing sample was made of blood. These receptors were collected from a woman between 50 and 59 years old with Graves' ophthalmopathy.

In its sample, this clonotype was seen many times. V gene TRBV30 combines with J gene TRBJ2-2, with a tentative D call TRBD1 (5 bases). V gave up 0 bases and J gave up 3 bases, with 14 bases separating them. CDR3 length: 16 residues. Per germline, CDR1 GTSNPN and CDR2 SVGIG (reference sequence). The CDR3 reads CAWSVRRGRDTGELFF. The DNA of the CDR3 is TGTGCCTGGAGTGTACGTAGGGGCAGAGACACCGGGGAGCTGTTTTTT.

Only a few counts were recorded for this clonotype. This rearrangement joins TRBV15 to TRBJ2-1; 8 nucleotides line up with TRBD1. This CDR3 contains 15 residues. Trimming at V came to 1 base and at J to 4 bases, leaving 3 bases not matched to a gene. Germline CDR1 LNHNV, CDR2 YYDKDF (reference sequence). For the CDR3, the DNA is TGTGCCACCAGCAGAGTCAGGGGGCGGTACAATGAGCAGTTCTTC. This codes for CATSRVRGRYNEQFF.

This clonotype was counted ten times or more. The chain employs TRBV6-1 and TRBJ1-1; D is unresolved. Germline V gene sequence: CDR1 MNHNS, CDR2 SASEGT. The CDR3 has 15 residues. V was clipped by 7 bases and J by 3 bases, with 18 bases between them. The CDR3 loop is CASIWWRVGDTEAFF. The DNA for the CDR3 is TGTGCCAGCATTTGGTGGAGGGTTGGGGACACTGAAGCTTTCTTT.

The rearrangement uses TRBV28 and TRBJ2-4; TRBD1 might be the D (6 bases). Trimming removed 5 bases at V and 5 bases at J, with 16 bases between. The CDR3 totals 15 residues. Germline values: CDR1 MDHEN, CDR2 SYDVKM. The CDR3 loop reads CASSTVGGPQNIQYF. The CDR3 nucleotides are TGTGCCAGCAGTACCGTTGGGGGCCCTCAAAACATTCAGTACTTC.

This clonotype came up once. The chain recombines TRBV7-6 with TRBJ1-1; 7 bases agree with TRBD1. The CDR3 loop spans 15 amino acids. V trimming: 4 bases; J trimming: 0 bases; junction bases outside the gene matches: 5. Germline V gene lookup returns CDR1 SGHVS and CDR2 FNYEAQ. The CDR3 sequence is CASSSPGQMNTEAFF. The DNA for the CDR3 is TGTGCCAGCAGCTCACCGGGACAGATGAACACTGAAGCTTTCTTT.

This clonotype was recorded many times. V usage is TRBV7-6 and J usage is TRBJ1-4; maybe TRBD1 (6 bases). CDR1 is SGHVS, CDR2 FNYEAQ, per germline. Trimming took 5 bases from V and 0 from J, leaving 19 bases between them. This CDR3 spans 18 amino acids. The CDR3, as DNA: TGTGCCAGCAGCCCAGCGGTGTACAGGGATACAACTAATGAAAAACTGTTTTTT. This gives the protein CASSPAVYRDTTNEKLFF.

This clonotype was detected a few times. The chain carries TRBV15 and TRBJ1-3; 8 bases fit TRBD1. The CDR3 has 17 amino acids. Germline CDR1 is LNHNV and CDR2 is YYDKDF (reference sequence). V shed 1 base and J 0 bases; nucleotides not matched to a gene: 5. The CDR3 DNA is TGTGCCACCAGCAGAGGGGACAGGATACTCTCTGGAAACACCATATATTTT. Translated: CATSRGDRILSGNTIYF. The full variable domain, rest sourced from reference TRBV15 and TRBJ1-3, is DAMVIQNPRYQVTQFGKPVTLSCSQTLNHNVMYWYQQKSSQAPKLLFHYYDKDFNNEADTPDNFQSRRPNTSFCFLDIRSPGLGDTAMYLCATSRGDRILSGNTIYFGEGSWLTVV.

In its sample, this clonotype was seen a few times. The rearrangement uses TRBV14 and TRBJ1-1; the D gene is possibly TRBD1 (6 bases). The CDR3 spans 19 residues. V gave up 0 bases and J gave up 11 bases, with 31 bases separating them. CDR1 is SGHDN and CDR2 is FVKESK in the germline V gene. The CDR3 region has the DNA TGTGCCAGCAGCCAAGATCTTTTACGACAGGAGGAGGGACGTAGGACGGCTTTCTTT. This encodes CASSQDLLRQEEGRRTAFF.

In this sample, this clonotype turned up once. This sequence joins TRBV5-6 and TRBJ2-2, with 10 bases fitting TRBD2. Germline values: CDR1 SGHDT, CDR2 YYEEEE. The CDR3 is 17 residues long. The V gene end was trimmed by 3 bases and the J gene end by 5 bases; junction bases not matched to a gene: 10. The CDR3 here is CASSSSALAGVTGELFF. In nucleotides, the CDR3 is TGTGCCAGCAGCTCTTCAGCCCTAGCGGGAGTAACCGGGGAGCTGTTTTTT.

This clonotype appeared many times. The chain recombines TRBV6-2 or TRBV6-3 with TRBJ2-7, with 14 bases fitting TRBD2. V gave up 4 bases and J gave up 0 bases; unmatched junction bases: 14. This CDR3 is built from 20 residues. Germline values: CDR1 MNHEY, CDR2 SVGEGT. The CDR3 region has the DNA TGTGCCAGCAGTTCACCCCCGGGACTAGCGGGAGAGAGGAGCTCCTACGAGCAGTACTTC. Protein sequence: CASSSPPGLAGERSSYEQYF.

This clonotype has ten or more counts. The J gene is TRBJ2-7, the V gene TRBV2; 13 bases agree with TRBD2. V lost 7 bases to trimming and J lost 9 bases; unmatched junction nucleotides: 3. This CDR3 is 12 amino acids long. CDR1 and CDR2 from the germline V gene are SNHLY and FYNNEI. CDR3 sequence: CASTRLAGGQYF. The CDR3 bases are TGTGCCAGCACCAGACTAGCGGGAGGGCAGTACTTC.

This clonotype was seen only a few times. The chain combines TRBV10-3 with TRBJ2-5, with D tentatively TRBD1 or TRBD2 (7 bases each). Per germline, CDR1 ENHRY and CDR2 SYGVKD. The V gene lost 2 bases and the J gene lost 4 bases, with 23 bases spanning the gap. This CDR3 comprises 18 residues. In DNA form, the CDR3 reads TGTGCCATCAGTGAGAGGGAGGGGGCCTTCCCTGCCTTAGAGACCCAGTACTTC. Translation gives CAISEREGAFPALETQYF.

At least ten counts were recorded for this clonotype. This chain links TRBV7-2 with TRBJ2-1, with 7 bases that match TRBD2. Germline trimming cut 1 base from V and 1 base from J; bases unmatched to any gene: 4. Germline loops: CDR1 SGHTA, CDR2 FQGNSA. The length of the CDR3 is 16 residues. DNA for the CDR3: TGTGCCAGCAGCTTAGTTCGAGCGGGATCCTACAATGAGCAGTTCTTC. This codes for CASSLVRAGSYNEQFF.

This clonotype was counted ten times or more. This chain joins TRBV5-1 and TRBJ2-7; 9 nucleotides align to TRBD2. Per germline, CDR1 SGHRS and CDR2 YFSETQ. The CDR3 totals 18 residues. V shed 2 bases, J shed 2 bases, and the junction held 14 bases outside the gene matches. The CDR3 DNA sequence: TGCGCCAGCAGCTTCTGGTCGGGCGGGAGGGCTGTTCCCTACGAGCAGTACTTC. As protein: CASSFWSGGRAVPYEQYF.

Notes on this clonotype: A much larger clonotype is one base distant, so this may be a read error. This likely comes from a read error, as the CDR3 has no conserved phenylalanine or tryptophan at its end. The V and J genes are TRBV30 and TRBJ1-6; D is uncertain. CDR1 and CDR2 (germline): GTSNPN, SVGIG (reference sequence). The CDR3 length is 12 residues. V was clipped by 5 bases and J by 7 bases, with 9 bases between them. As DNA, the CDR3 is TGTGCCTGGGGTCTCCTCAATTCACCCCTCCACCTT. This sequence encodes CAWGLLNSPLHL.

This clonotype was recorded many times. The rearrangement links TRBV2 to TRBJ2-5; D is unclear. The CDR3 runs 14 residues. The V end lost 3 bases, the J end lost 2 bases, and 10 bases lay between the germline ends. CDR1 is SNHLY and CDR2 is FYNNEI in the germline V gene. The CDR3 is CASSDKSRQETQYF. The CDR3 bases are TGTGCCAGCAGTGATAAATCACGACAAGAGACCCAGTACTTC.

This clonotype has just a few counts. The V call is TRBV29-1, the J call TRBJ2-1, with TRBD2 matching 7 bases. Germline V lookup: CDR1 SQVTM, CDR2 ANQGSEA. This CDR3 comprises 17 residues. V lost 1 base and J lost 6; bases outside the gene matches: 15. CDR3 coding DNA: TGCAGCGTTGAAGGTGAAGAGGCGGGAGAAGTGGTCAATGAGCAGTTCTTC. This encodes CSVEGEEAGEVVNEQFF.

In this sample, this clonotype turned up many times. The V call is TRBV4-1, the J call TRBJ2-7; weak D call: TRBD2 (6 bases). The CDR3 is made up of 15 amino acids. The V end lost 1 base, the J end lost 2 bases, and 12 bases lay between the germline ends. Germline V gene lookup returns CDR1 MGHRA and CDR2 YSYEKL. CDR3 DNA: TGCGCCAGCAGCCAAGTAATAACGGGAGCCTACGAGCAGTACTTC. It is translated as CASSQVITGAYEQYF.

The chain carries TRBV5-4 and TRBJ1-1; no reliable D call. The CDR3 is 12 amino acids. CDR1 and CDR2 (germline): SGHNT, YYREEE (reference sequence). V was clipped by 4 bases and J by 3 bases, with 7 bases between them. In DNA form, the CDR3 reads TGTGCCAGCAGCCTAGCGCACACTGAAGCTTTCTTT. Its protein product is CASSLAHTEAFF. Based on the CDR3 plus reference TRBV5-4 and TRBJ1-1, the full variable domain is ETGVTQSPTHLIKTRGQQVTLRCSSQSGHNTVSWYQQALGQGPQFIFQYYREEENGRGNFPPRFSGLQFPNYSSELNVNALELDDSALYLCASSLAHTEAFFGQGTRLTVV.

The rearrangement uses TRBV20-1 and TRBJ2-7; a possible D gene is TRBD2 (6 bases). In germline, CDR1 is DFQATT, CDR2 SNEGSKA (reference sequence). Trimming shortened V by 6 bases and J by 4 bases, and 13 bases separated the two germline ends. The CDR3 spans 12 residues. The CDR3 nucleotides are TGCAGTGCAGCGACTAGTCGGTACGAGCAGTACTTC. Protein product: CSAATSRYEQYF.

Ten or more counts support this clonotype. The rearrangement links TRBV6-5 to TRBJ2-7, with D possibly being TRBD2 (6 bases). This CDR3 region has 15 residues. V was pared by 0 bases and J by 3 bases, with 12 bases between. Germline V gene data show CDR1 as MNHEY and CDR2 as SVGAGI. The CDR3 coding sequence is TGTGCCAGCAGTTACTCGCCTAGCGAGTACTACGAGCAGTACTTC. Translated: CASSYSPSEYYEQYF.

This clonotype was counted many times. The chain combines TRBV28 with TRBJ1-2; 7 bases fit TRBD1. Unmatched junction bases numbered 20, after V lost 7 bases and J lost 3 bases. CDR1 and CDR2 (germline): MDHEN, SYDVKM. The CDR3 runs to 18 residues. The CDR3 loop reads CASTGRGRMLVSDYGYTF. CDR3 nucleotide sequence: TGTGCCAGCACGGGAAGGGGGCGCATGCTGGTGTCTGACTATGGCTACACCTTC.

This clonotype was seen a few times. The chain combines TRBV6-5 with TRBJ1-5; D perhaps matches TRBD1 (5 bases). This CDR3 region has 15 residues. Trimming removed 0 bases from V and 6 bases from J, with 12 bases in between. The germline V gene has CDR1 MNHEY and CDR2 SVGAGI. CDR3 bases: TGTGCCAGCAGTTACTCCGGGGGAATCTCTCAGCCCCAGCATTTT. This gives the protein CASSYSGGISQPQHF.

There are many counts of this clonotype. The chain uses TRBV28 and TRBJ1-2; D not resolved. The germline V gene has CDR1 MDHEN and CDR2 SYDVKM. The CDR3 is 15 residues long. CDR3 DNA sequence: TGTGGAGTCGAGTCGAGGGAGGTGCATAACTATGGCTACACCTTC. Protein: CGVESREVHNYGYTF.

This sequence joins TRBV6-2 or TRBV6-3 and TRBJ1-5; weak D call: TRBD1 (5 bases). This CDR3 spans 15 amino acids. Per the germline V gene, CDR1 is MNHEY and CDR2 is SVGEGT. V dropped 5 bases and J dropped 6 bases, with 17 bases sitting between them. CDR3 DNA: TGTGCCAGCAGTCCCGGGCGGGGGGGACGTCAGCCCCAGCATTTT. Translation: CASSPGRGGRQPQHF.

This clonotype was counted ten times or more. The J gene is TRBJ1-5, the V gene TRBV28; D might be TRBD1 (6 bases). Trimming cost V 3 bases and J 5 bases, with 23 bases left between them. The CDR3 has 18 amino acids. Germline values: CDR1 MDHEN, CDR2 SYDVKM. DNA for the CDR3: TGTGCCAGCAGTTTCACGCCAGGGGATAGGGAGGGATATCAGCCCCAGCATTTT. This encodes CASSFTPGDREGYQPQHF. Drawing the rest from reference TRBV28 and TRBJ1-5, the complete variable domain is DVKVTQSSRYLVKRTGEKVFLECVQDMDHENMFWYRQDPGLGLRLIYFSYDVKMKEKGDIPEGYSVSREKKERFSLILESASTNQTSMYLCASSFTPGDREGYQPQHFGDGTRLSIL.

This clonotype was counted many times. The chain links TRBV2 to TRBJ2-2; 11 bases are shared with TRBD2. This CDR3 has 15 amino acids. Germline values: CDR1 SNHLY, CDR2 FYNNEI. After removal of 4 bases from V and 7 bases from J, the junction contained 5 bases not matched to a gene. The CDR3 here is CASSGLAGGLGELFF. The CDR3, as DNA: TGTGCCAGCAGTGGGCTAGCGGGAGGACTCGGGGAGCTGTTTTTT.